A single sample is the source of the 29 T cell receptor beta chains below, sequenced in a study of cytomegalovirus exposure and HLA in healthy donors. The PCR made use of 60 Vbeta and 13 Jbeta primers. Profiling relied on immunoSEQ multiplex PCR, and the TCRdb table lists in-frame clones only, not all of them. The table includes 95,000 to 110,000 clones, roughly 82% detected once. What was sequenced was PBMCs. Receptors originate from a man between 25 and 39 years old in good health and CMV-seropositive.

In the case of this clone: At one end the junction does not follow the germline gene, possibly because of a read error. The rearrangement links TRBV6-4 to TRBJ2-6; TRBD2 matches at 14 bases. Germline values: CDR1 MRHNA, CDR2 SNTAGT. There are 15 residues in the CDR3. The CDR3 region is CASGTSGGGANGLTF. The CDR3 DNA sequence: TGTGCCAGCGGGACTAGCGGGGGTGGGGCCAACGGCCTGACTTTC.

This sequence joins TRBV5-4 and TRBJ1-2; 7 bases are a match to TRBD1. Germline lookup yields CDR1 SGHNT and CDR2 YYREEE (reference sequence). The CDR3 is 14 residues long. The junction had 12 bases not matched to a gene; V was cut back by 5 bases and J by 8 bases. CDR3 protein: CASRWTTGPEGYTF. CDR3 nucleotide sequence: TGTGCCAGCAGATGGACGACAGGGCCTGAAGGCTACACCTTC.

The chain joins TRBV27 to TRBJ1-1, with TRBD1 as a possible D gene (5 bases). Trimming removed 7 bases at V and 6 bases at J, with 9 bases between. Per germline, CDR1 MNHEY and CDR2 SMNVEV (reference sequence). CDR3 length equals 11 residues. The CDR3, as DNA: TGTGCCAGCAATCAGGGATCTGAAGCTTTCTTT. Its translation: CASNQGSEAFF.

This rearrangement joins TRBV7-9 to TRBJ2-7, with TRBD1 identical over 11 bases. This CDR3 is 17 amino acids long. The germline V gene encodes CDR1 SEHNR and CDR2 FQNEAQ (reference sequence). V shed 0 bases, J shed 6 bases, and the junction held 10 bases outside the gene matches. The CDR3 region is CASSLAWRGTGGLEQYF. In nucleotides, the CDR3 is TGTGCCAGCAGCTTAGCGTGGAGGGGGACAGGGGGTCTCGAGCAGTACTTC.

The genes are TRBV10-1 and TRBJ1-2; D might be TRBD1 (5 bases). This CDR3 has 15 amino acids. Germline CDR1 and CDR2: WNHNN and SYGVQD (reference sequence). V lost 5 bases to trimming and J lost 2 bases, with 15 bases between them. The CDR3 here is CASSLRGKLNYGYTF. CDR3 bases: TGCGCCAGCAGTCTAAGGGGCAAACTAAACTATGGCTACACCTTC.

This clone was seen a few times. The V gene is TRBV7-9, the J gene TRBJ1-1; the D gene is possibly TRBD1 (5 bases). CDR1 and CDR2 from the germline V gene are SEHNR and FQNEAQ (reference sequence). The ends were cut back, 2 bases at V and 3 bases at J, with 10 bases in the middle. The CDR3 runs 14 residues. CDR3 protein: CASSLSGMDTEAFF. The CDR3 DNA reads as TGTGCCAGCAGCTTATCAGGGATGGACACTGAAGCTTTCTTT.

This chain links TRBV4-2 with TRBJ1-4, with D possibly being TRBD1 (5 bases). The CDR3 is made up of 15 amino acids. Germline V gene sequence: CDR1 LGHNA, CDR2 YNFKEQ. Trimming shortened V by 0 bases and J by 5 bases, and 10 bases separated the two germline ends. CDR3 sequence reads: CASSQDQGGNEKLFF. CDR3 bases: TGTGCCAGCAGCCAAGACCAGGGAGGGAATGAAAAACTGTTTTTT.

V is TRBV11-2 and J is TRBJ2-7; tentatively, D is TRBD2 (5 bases). Germline V gives CDR1 SGHAT, CDR2 FQNNGV. V was cut by 6 bases and J by 0 bases, with 12 bases left in between. The CDR3 contains 14 residues. The CDR3 sequence: CASRSDYSSYEQYF. The CDR3 DNA sequence: TGTGCCAGCAGGTCAGACTATAGCTCCTACGAGCAGTACTTC.

The chain joins TRBV18 to TRBJ2-1; TRBD1 matches at 7 bases. CDR3 size: 14 residues. V gave up 8 bases and J gave up 6 bases; unmatched junction bases: 10. Per the germline V gene, CDR1 is KGHSH and CDR2 is LQKENI. The DNA for the CDR3 is TGTGCCAGCGGAAACAACCGGGACAGCAATGAGCAGTTCTTC. Translation gives CASGNNRDSNEQFF.

The genes are TRBV9 and TRBJ2-7; 9 bases match TRBD1. In germline, CDR1 is SGDLS, CDR2 YYNGEE. V shed 3 bases, J shed 5 bases, and the junction held 9 bases outside the gene matches. The CDR3 contains 15 residues. This chain's CDR3 is CASSAPGQGSHEQYF. The CDR3 coding sequence is TGTGCCAGCAGCGCTCCGGGACAGGGTTCCCACGAGCAGTACTTC.

This chain connects TRBV7-9 to TRBJ1-2; the D gene is possibly TRBD1 (5 bases). In germline, CDR1 is SEHNR, CDR2 FQNEAQ (reference sequence). The length of the CDR3 is 14 residues. With 2 bases removed from V and 0 bases from J, the gap between germline ends came to 7 bases. The CDR3 here is CASSLSTANYGYTF. CDR3 DNA sequence: TGTGCCAGCAGCTTATCGACAGCTAACTATGGCTACACCTTC.

The rearrangement joins TRBV4-1 to TRBJ2-5, with D uncertain. V was shortened by 0 bases and J by 5 bases, with 4 bases between the two germline ends. Germline-derived CDR1 and CDR2 are MGHRA and YSYEKL. There are 12 residues in the CDR3. The CDR3 bases are TGCGCCAGCAGCCAAGATCTGGAGACCCAGTACTTC. Translated, it gives CASSQDLETQYF.

This chain uses TRBV27 with TRBJ1-2; 10 nucleotides match TRBD1. With 4 bases clipped from V and 8 bases from J, the junction kept 7 bases outside the gene matches. CDR1 MNHEY and CDR2 SMNVEV come from the germline V gene (reference sequence). The CDR3 spans 14 residues. The CDR3 bases are TGTGCCAGCAGTTCTCTTGACAGGGGGCTCGGCTACACCTTC. It translates to CASSSLDRGLGYTF.

As to this clone: At one end the junction does not follow the germline gene, possibly because of a read error. This chain joins TRBV15 and TRBJ2-4, with 7 bases aligning to TRBD1. CDR1 is LNHNV, CDR2 YYDKDF, per germline (reference sequence). CDR3 size: 16 residues. The CDR3 is CATSRAIAGGKNSQYF. As DNA, the CDR3 is TGTGCCACCAGCAGAGCTATAGCAGGGGGTAAAAACAGTCAGTACTTC.

The V gene is TRBV27, the J gene TRBJ1-1; D is unresolved. The germline CDR1 and CDR2 sequences are MNHEY and SMNVEV (reference sequence). Trimming removed 1 base from V and 1 base from J, with 7 bases in between. The CDR3 consists of 14 residues. The CDR3 region is CASSLYERNTEAFF. The CDR3 coding sequence is TGTGCCAGCAGTTTATATGAGAGGAACACTGAAGCTTTCTTT.

In its sample, this clone was seen a few times. This chain joins TRBV6-5 and TRBJ2-2, with 7 bases that match TRBD1. V shed 7 bases and J 7 bases; nucleotides not matched to a gene: 9. The CDR3 extends over 14 amino acids. Germline V gene lookup returns CDR1 MNHEY and CDR2 SVGAGI. Written as DNA, the CDR3 is TGTGCCAGCACTAAGGGGGCCTTGGGCGGGGAGCTGTTTTTT. Translation gives CASTKGALGGELFF.

The chain combines TRBV6-1 with TRBJ1-1; D ambiguous. Per the germline V gene, CDR1 is MNHNS and CDR2 is SASEGT. The V end lost 5 bases, the J end lost 1 base, and 11 bases lay between the germline ends. The CDR3 has 14 amino acids. The CDR3 region is CASSPNRRNTEAFF. As DNA, the CDR3 is TGTGCCAGCAGTCCAAATAGAAGGAACACTGAAGCTTTCTTT.

The gene calls are TRBV6-5 and TRBJ2-4; D may be TRBD2 (5 bases). Germline CDR1 is MNHEY and CDR2 is SVGAGI. The CDR3 consists of 15 residues. V shed 2 bases and J shed 2 bases, with 10 bases lying between them. DNA of the CDR3: TGTGCCAGCAGTTACACCCCGGGGACCAAAAACATTCAGTACTTC. This sequence encodes CASSYTPGTKNIQYF.

J is TRBJ1-5 and V is TRBV2; TRBD1 matches at 7 bases. CDR3 length: 15 amino acids. CDR1 SNHLY and CDR2 FYNNEI come from the germline V gene. Unmatched junction bases numbered 7, after V lost 7 bases and J lost 1 base. The CDR3 is CASNLQGLSNQPQHF. In DNA, the CDR3 is TGTGCCAGCAACCTACAGGGGTTAAGCAATCAGCCCCAGCATTTT.

This clone was recorded only once. The rearrangement uses TRBV27 and TRBJ2-5; 8 bases agree with TRBD1. CDR1 is MNHEY and CDR2 is SMNVEV in the germline V gene (reference sequence). CDR3 size: 14 residues. V lost 3 bases, J lost 10 bases, and 10 bases stayed unmatched. The CDR3 protein is CASSLYGQGSVQYF. CDR3 bases: TGTGCCAGCAGTTTGTATGGACAGGGTAGTGTCCAGTACTTC.

V is TRBV9 and J is TRBJ2-1; D not certain. The CDR3 is 16 residues long. V dropped 0 bases and J dropped 0 bases, with 10 bases sitting between them. CDR1 is SGDLS and CDR2 is YYNGEE in the germline V gene. The CDR3 nucleotides read TGTGCCAGCAGCGTAGATCATGCGAGCTCCTACAATGAGCAGTTCTTC. Its protein is CASSVDHASSYNEQFF.

The gene calls are TRBV6-4 and TRBJ1-2; 8 bases fit TRBD1. Trimming took 2 bases from V and 6 from J; bases not matched to a gene: 8. Germline CDR1 reads MRHNA; CDR2 reads SNTAGT. This CDR3 is 15 amino acids long. The CDR3 nucleotides read TGTGCCAGCAGTGACACTGACAGGGGAGTCGATGGCTACACCTTC. Residues: CASSDTDRGVDGYTF.

This chain joins TRBV18 and TRBJ1-4, with TRBD1 identical over 8 bases. This CDR3 spans 15 amino acids. Germline lookup yields CDR1 KGHSH and CDR2 LQKENI. Trimming took 3 bases from V and 8 from J; bases not matched to a gene: 8. CDR3 amino acids: CASSPLGQATEKLFF. The CDR3 region has the DNA TGTGCCAGCTCACCTTTGGGACAGGCTACGGAAAAACTGTTTTTT.

J is TRBJ2-3 and V is TRBV7-8; unclear D gene. CDR3 size: 14 residues. The germline CDR1 and CDR2 sequences are SGHVS and FQNEAQ. Trimming took 6 bases from V and 0 from J, leaving 10 bases between them. The CDR3 nucleotides read TGTGCCAGCAGGGCGGTATCTAGCACAGATACGCAGTATTTT. Translation: CASRAVSSTDTQYF.

The rearrangement uses TRBV19 and TRBJ2-7; the match to TRBD1 covers 10 bases. Losses at the gene ends were 1 base for V and 5 bases for J; bases not matched to a gene: 5. CDR3 size: 15 residues. CDR1 is LNHDA and CDR2 is SQIVND in the germline V gene (reference sequence). The DNA for the CDR3 is TGTGCCAGTAGTATAGCGGGACAGGGGTTCCACGAGCAGTACTTC. Its protein product is CASSIAGQGFHEQYF.

The chain carries TRBV5-8 and TRBJ1-5, with a weak D call TRBD1 (6 bases). The CDR3 runs 17 residues. Germline CDR1 SGHTS, CDR2 YDEGEE. V lost 0 bases, J lost 6 bases, and 19 bases lay in between. The CDR3 DNA is TGTGCCAGCAGCTTGGAGGGATCCACAGGGACGTTTCAGCCCCAGCATTTT. Residues: CASSLEGSTGTFQPQHF.

Details on this clone: Other DNA sequences from this sample encode an identical CDR3 as well. The CDR3 sequence is CASSWGDSGGYTF. CDR3 DNA sequence: TGCGCCAGCAGCTGGGGGGACAGCGGCGGCTACACCTTC. J is TRBJ1-2 and V is TRBV5-1; 7 bases align to TRBD1. V was clipped by 3 bases and J by 8 bases; unmatched bases: 7. This CDR3 has 13 amino acids. Germline CDR1 and CDR2: SGHRS and YFSETQ.

This chain uses TRBV30 with TRBJ1-2; D ambiguous. Per germline, CDR1 GTSNPN and CDR2 SVGIG (reference sequence). V was shortened by 6 bases and J by 4 bases, with 15 bases between the two germline ends. The CDR3 is 13 residues long. This CDR3 reads CACFYEGLYGYTF. Here the CDR3 DNA reads TGTGCCTGTTTTTATGAGGGCCTCTATGGCTACACCTTC.

This chain links TRBV4-1 with TRBJ2-7; a weak D match, TRBD1 (6 bases). Germline CDR1 is MGHRA and CDR2 is YSYEKL. The V end was cut by 1 base, the J end by 2 bases, with 15 bases between. CDR3 length: 16 amino acids. CDR3: CASSQGATGMAYEQYF. The CDR3 DNA reads TGCGCCAGCAGCCAAGGAGCTACAGGGATGGCCTACGAGCAGTACTTC.